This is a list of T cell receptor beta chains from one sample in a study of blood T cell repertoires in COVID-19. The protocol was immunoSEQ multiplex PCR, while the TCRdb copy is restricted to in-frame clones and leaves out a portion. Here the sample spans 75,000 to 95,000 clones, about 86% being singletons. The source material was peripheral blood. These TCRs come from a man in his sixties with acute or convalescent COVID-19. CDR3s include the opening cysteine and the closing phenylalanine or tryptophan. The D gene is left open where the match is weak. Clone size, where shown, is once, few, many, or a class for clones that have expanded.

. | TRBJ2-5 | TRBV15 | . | TGTGCCACCAGCCCCCGGTTCAACCAAGAGACCCAGTACTTC | CATSPRFNQETQYF
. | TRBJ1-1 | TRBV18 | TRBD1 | TGTGCCAGCTCACATGGACAGGGGGATACTGAAGCTTTCTTT | CASSHGQGDTEAFF
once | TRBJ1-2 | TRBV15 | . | TGTGCCACCAGCAGAGATCACAGCTATGGCTACACCTTC | CATSRDHSYGYTF
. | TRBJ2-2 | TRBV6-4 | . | TGTGCCAGCAGTGACGAGGGGGAGCTGTTTTTT | CASSDEGELFF
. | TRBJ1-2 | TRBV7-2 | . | TGTGCCAGCAGCTTAGGGCACCTAGCTAACTATGGCTACACCTTC | CASSLGHLANYGYTF
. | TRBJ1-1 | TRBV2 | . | TGTGCCAGACAGACCATAGAGAACACTGAAGCTTTCTTT | CARQTIENTEAFF
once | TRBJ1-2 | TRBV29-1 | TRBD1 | TGCAGCGTTGCACGGGACAGTACTAACTATGGCTACACCTTC | CSVARDSTNYGYTF
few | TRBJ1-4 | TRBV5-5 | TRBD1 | TGTGCCAGCAGCTCTCCACGGACAGGGGGCAATGAAAAACTGTTTTTT | CASSSPRTGGNEKLFF
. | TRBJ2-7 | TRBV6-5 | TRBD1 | TGTGCCAGCAGCGCCGGGACAGGGGACTACGAGCAGTACTTC | CASSAGTGDYEQYF
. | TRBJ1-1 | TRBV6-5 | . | TGTGCCAGCATATGGCGGCGGAACACTGAAGCTTTCTTT | CASIWRRNTEAFF
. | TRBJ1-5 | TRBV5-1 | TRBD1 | TGCGCCAGCAGCTTGGAGGGACAGGGTAGCAATCAGCCCCAGCATTTT | CASSLEGQGSNQPQHF
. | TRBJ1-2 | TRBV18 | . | TGTGCCAGCTCACGAATTGGGGGGGATCCAGTTAACTATGGCTACACCTTC | CASSRIGGDPVNYGYTF
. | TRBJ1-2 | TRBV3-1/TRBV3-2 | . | TGTGCCAGCACCCAATCGACAGGACGGGGCTACACCTTC | CASTQSTGRGYTF
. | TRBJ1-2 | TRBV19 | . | TGTGCCAGTAGTCTTGACCTGGAGGGCTATGGCTACACCTTC | CASSLDLEGYGYTF
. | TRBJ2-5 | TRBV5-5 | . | TGTGCCAGCAGCCTACACCCGAGTGGGGGGCAAGAGACCCAGTACTTC | CASSLHPSGGQETQYF
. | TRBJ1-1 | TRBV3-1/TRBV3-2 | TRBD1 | TGTGCCAGCAGCCAAGGACCCGGGACAGGGTACACTGAAGCTTTCTTT | CASSQGPGTGYTEAFF
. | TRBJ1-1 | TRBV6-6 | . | TGTGCCAGCAGTTACTCCCTTGAAGCTTTCTTT | CASSYSLEAFF
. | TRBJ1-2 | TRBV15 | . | TGTGCCACCAGCAGAGATCGGAGACAGTTCTATGGCTACACCTTC | CATSRDRRQFYGYTF
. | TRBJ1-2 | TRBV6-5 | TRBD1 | TGTGCCAGCACGCCAGGGACAGTCTATGGCTACACCTTC | CASTPGTVYGYTF
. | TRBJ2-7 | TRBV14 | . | TGTGCCAGCAGCCAAGATCGTCGGGGAAGCGAGCAGTACTTC | CASSQDRRGSEQYF
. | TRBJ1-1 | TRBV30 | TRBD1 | TGTGCCTGGAGTTACGGGACAGCAAACACTGAAGCTTTCTTT | CAWSYGTANTEAFF
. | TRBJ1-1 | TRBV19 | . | TGTGCCAGTAGTGCCAAGGCGGGGACTGAAGCTTTCTTT | CASSAKAGTEAFF
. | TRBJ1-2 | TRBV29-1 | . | TGCAGCGTGGGAGGAGACTATGGCTACACCTTC | CSVGGDYGYTF
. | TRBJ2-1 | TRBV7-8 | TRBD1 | TGTGCCAGCAGCATCGGACAGGGGGCTGGGAATGAGCAGTTCTTC | CASSIGQGAGNEQFF
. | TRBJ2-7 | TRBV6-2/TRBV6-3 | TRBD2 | TGTGCCAGCAGTTACTCCAGGACTAGCGGGGCCTACGAGCAGTACTTC | CASSYSRTSGAYEQYF
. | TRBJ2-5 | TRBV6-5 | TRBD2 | TGTGCCAGCTCAGTTATGGCTAGCGGGGAGACCCAGTACTTC | CASSVMASGETQYF
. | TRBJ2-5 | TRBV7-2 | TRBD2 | TGTGCCAGCAGCTTAGGGGGACTAGCGGGACCTTTCCAAGAGACCCAGTACTTC | CASSLGGLAGPFQETQYF
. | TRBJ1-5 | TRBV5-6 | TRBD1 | TGTGCCAGCAGCTTGAAGGGGGCCTATCAGCCCCAGCATTTT | CASSLKGAYQPQHF
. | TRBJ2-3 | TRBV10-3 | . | TGTGCCATCAGTGTTGGGGGGGCCGGCACAGATACGCAGTATTTT | CAISVGGAGTDTQYF
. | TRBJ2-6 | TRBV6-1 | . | TGTGCCAGCAGTGAACTGTTCTCTGGGGCCAACGTCCTGACTTTC | CASSELFSGANVLTF
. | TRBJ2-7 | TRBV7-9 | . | TGTGCCAGCAGTACTTACGAGCAGTACTTC | CASSTYEQYF
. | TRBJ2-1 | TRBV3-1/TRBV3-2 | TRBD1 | TGTGCCAGCAGCCAAGAATGGGACAGTTTAATTAGCTCCTACAATGAGCAGTTCTTC | CASSQEWDSLISSYNEQFF
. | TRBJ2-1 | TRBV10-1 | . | TGCGCCAGCTCGGGGGCAGGGGGTGAGCAGTTCTTC | CASSGAGGEQFF
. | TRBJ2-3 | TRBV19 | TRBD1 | TGTGCCAGTAGTAACCCGGGACAGGGGTTCCTCACAGATACGCAGTATTTT | CASSNPGQGFLTDTQYF
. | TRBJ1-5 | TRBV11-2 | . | TGTGCCAGCAGCAGGGGGTATGGCAATCAGCCCCAGCATTTT | CASSRGYGNQPQHF
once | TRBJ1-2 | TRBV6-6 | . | TGTGCCAGCAGTTACATGTCAGGCGCTAACTATGGCTACACCTTC | CASSYMSGANYGYTF
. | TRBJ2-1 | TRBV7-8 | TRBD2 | TGTGCCAGCAGCTTACTGGCTAGCGGGGGGGTAGAGGATGAGCAGTTCTTC | CASSLLASGGVEDEQFF
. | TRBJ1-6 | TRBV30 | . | TGTGCCTGGGGGGGACACCCGAGCTCCTATAATTCACCCCTCCACTTT | CAWGGHPSSYNSPLHF
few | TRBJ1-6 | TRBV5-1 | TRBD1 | TGCGCCAGCAGCTTGGAGGACAGGGGTATTTCACCCCTCCACTTT | CASSLEDRGISPLHF
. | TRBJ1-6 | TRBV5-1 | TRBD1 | TGCGCCAGCAGCTTGGGACAGGGTGACTCCTATAATTCACCCCTCCACTTT | CASSLGQGDSYNSPLHF
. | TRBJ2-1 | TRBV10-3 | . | TGTGCCATCAGTGCCAGAAGGACTAATGAGCAGTTCTTC | CAISARRTNEQFF
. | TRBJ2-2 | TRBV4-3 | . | TGCGCCAGCAGCCGTTACAGGGGGGGAAACGCGAACACCGGGGAGCTGTTTTTT | CASSRYRGGNANTGELFF
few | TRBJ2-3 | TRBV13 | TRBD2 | TGTGCCAGCAGCTTAATCTCTAGCGGGGGTCAGGATACGCAGTATTTT | CASSLISSGGQDTQYF
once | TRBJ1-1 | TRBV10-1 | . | TGCGCCAGCAGTACAGGGAAAATCTCTGAAGCTTTCTTT | CASSTGKISEAFF
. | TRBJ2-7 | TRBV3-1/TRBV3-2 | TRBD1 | TGTGCCAGCAGCCCTGGGACAGGAAACTACGAGCAGTACTTC | CASSPGTGNYEQYF
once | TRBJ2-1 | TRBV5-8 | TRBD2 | TGTGCCAGCAGCTTGGCCGTATCGAGCGGGGGGGCCAATGAGCAGTTCTTC | CASSLAVSSGGANEQFF
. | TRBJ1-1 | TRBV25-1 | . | TGTGCCAGCAGCACGGAAGGGTACAGCGGGGGTCGAGTCACTGAAGCTTTCTTT | CASSTEGYSGGRVTEAFF
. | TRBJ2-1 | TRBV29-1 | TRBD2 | TGCAGCGTTCAAACTAGCGGGATTTACAATGAGCAGTTCTTC | CSVQTSGIYNEQFF
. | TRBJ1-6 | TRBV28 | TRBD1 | TGTGCCAGCAGTTGGAGGGGGCTCAGTAATTCACCCCTCCACTTT | CASSWRGLSNSPLHF
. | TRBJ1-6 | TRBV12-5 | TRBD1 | TGTGCTAGTGGTCAGGGACAGGGATCCCTGGCCCTCCACTTT | CASGQGQGSLALHF
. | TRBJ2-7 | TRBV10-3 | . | TGTGCCATCAGTGAGGGACAGAGGGGTTCCTACGAGCAGTACTTC | CAISEGQRGSYEQYF
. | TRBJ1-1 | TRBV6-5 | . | TGTGCCAGCAGTTATTCCCCCCAGGGGAACACTGAAGCTTTCTTT | CASSYSPQGNTEAFF
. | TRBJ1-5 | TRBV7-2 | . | TGTGCCAGCAGCTTCGGGGTGTGGGGAAGCAATCAGCCCCAGCATTTT | CASSFGVWGSNQPQHF